These 22 T cell receptor beta chains originate from one sample sequenced in a study of metastatic and nonmetastatic thyroid tumors (dated by TCRdb to 2018 to 2021). Library preparation used PCR. TCRdb names Illumina HiSeq 4000 as the instrument used. The public sequencing data were trimmed at Q25 with fastp and processed into clonotypes with MiXCR by TCRdb, which kept only in-frame beta chains. Recorded for this sample are 50,000 or so clones; around 25% of them occurred a single time. About 3.3% of the sample rests with the top ten. No patient had received any treatment before thyroid surgery. What was sequenced was blood. These TCRs come from a male donor with papillary thyroid cancer or a benign thyroid nodule (not recorded which). Some clones in this sample may be carry-over from other donors' samples.

This clone appeared many times. V gene TRBV18 combines with J gene TRBJ1-5; a weak D match, TRBD1 (5 bases). Germline CDR1 KGHSH, CDR2 LQKENI. The CDR3 extends over 15 amino acids. V was trimmed by 2 bases and J by 0 bases, leaving 8 bases between them. In DNA form, the CDR3 reads TGTGCCAGCTCACCAGGAGGGACTAGCAATCAGCCCCAGCATTTT. Residues: CASSPGGTSNQPQHF.

This clone has more than one count but fewer than ten. A much bigger clone sits one base away, suggesting this may be a read error. The sample carries other DNA sequences with the same CDR3. The V gene is TRBV3-1, the J gene TRBJ2-2, with TRBD1 as a possible D gene (6 bases). This CDR3 has 14 amino acids. Germline lookup yields CDR1 LGHDT and CDR2 YNNKEL (reference sequence). The CDR3 loop reads CASSRQENTGEPFF. Written as DNA, the CDR3 is TGTGCCAGTAGTCGACAGGAGAACACCGGGGAGCCGTTTTTT.

V is TRBV6-2 or TRBV6-3 and J is TRBJ2-7, with D tentatively TRBD1 (5 bases). The germline V gene encodes CDR1 MNHEY and CDR2 SVGEGT. The CDR3 spans 14 residues. Trimming left V 10 bases short and J 0 bases short, with 16 bases between. The CDR3 here is CANSEDSISYEQYF. In DNA, the CDR3 is TGTGCCAACAGCGAAGACAGTATCTCCTACGAGCAGTACTTC.

This clone was picked up many times. This chain connects TRBV20-1 to TRBJ2-7; perhaps TRBD1 as D (6 bases). This CDR3 contains 13 residues. V was pared by 6 bases and J by 2 bases, with 14 bases between. Germline loops: CDR1 DFQATT, CDR2 SNEGSKA (reference sequence). The CDR3 region is CSATTGGAYEQYF. CDR3 nucleotides: TGCAGTGCCACGACAGGAGGTGCCTACGAGCAGTACTTC.

The sample holds many counts of this clone. The rearrangement links TRBV27 to TRBJ1-3; 8 nucleotides match TRBD1. Germline V gene data show CDR1 as MNHEY and CDR2 as SMNVEV (reference sequence). The length of the CDR3 is 16 residues. V shed 0 bases, J shed 3 bases, and the junction held 4 bases outside the gene matches. CDR3 loop: CASSLSGTGLGNTIYF. CDR3 nucleotide sequence: TGTGCCAGCAGTTTATCAGGGACAGGCCTTGGAAACACCATATATTTT.

This clone has a handful of counts. A read error may be the cause here, since a much bigger clone is one base away. The J gene is TRBJ2-5, the V gene TRBV5-1; no clear D. Trimming removed 1 base at V and 2 bases at J, with 9 bases between. The germline CDR1 and CDR2 sequences are SGHRS and YFSETQ. This CDR3 is built from 14 residues. The DNA for the CDR3 is TGCGCCAGCAGCTTGAGTGGGGTACAAGAGACCCAGTACTTC. This sequence encodes CASSLSGVQETQYF.

The genes are TRBV7-9 and TRBJ2-7; 8 bases align to TRBD2. The germline CDR1 and CDR2 sequences are SEHNR and FQNEAQ (reference sequence). The CDR3 length is 12 residues. V gave up 6 bases and J gave up 5 bases; unmatched junction bases: 3. The CDR3 loop reads CASSPTSDEQYF. In nucleotides, the CDR3 is TGTGCCAGCAGTCCGACTAGCGACGAGCAGTACTTC.

Worth noting for this clone: Being one base from a much bigger clone, this may be a read error. Other DNA sequences in the sample encode the same CDR3. This chain uses TRBV2 with TRBJ2-5, with 8 bases aligning to TRBD1. V lost 7 bases to trimming and J lost 5 bases; unmatched junction nucleotides: 9. This CDR3 is 14 amino acids long. CDR1 is SNHLY and CDR2 is FYNNEI in the germline V gene. DNA of the CDR3: TGTGCCAGCATAACCGGGACAGGTCAGGAGACCCAGTACTTC. Encoded protein: CASITGTGQETQYF. The full variable domain, completed using reference TRBV2 and TRBJ2-5, is EPEVTQTPSHQVTQMGQEVILRCVPISNHLYFYWYRQILGQKVEFLVSFYNNEISEKSEIFDDQFSVERPDGSNFTLKIRSTKLEDSAMYFCASITGTGQETQYFGPGTRLLVL.

In its sample, this clone was seen a few times. V and J are TRBV6-4 and TRBJ2-2; TRBD2 might be the D (5 bases). V dropped 0 bases and J dropped 6 bases, with 8 bases sitting between them. Germline CDR1 is MRHNA and CDR2 is SNTAGT. CDR3 length equals 14 residues. The CDR3 here is CASSDSMEAGELFF. Written as DNA, the CDR3 is TGTGCCAGCAGTGACTCGATGGAGGCCGGGGAGCTGTTTTTT.

This clone was counted at least ten times. The genes are TRBV20-1 and TRBJ2-7, with 8 positions matching TRBD2. Germline V gives CDR1 DFQATT, CDR2 SNEGSKA (reference sequence). The CDR3 extends over 15 amino acids. V was clipped by 4 bases and J by 6 bases; unmatched bases: 14. CDR3: CSANGLAVILSEQYF. Here the CDR3 DNA reads TGCAGTGCTAACGGACTAGCTGTCATTTTATCCGAGCAGTACTTC.

The V call is TRBV11-2, the J call TRBJ2-7; 9 bases align to TRBD2. Per germline, CDR1 SGHAT and CDR2 FQNNGV. The CDR3 has 19 amino acids. The junction had 17 bases not matched to a gene; V was cut back by 5 bases and J by 0 bases. The CDR3 region has the DNA TGTGCCAGCAGCCCCGCCCCGGGACTAGCTAAGAGAAGCTCCTACGAGCAGTACTTC. This codes for CASSPAPGLAKRSSYEQYF.

This clone is termed medium-sized (0.01 to 0.1%). The J gene is TRBJ2-7, the V gene TRBV30, with 7 positions matching TRBD1. Germline lookup yields CDR1 GTSNPN and CDR2 SVGIG (reference sequence). V dropped 4 bases and J dropped 3; count of bases not matched to a gene: 9. The CDR3 runs 14 residues. CDR3 sequence: CAWNPRTGYYEQYF. The CDR3 DNA sequence: TGTGCCTGGAATCCAAGGACAGGTTACTACGAGCAGTACTTC. The full variable domain, in which reference TRBV30 and TRBJ2-7 provide the parts outside the CDR3, is SQTIHQWPATLVQPVGSPLSLECTVEGTSNPNLYWYRQAAGRGLQLLFYSVGIGQISSEVPQNLSASRPQDRQFILSSKKLLLSDSGFYLCAWNPRTGYYEQYFGPGTRLTVT.

This clone was seen many times. The chain links TRBV5-6 to TRBJ1-3; weak D call: TRBD1 (5 bases). The CDR3 runs 16 residues. CDR1 and CDR2 (germline): SGHDT, YYEEEE. Trimming removed 1 base from V and 0 bases from J, with 11 bases in between. The CDR3: CASSLLDTNSGNTIYF. Here the CDR3 DNA reads TGTGCCAGCAGCTTGCTGGACACAAACTCTGGAAACACCATATATTTT.

This clone turned up a few times. The chain recombines TRBV6-1 with TRBJ1-2; a possible D gene is TRBD1 (5 bases). The CDR3 covers 14 residues. V lost 2 bases and J 8 bases, leaving 15 bases between the germline ends. The V gene's germline CDR1 is MNHNS and CDR2 SASEGT. DNA of the CDR3: TGTGCCAGCAGTGAATTGCGGGGGGAAGGAGGCTACACCTTC. The encoded protein is CASSELRGEGGYTF.

In this sample, this clone turned up many times. The J gene is TRBJ1-2, the V gene TRBV6-6, with TRBD1 matching 10 bases. This CDR3 spans 15 amino acids. CDR1 is MNHNY and CDR2 is SVGAGI in the germline V gene (reference sequence). J lost 5 bases, V lost 2 bases, and 5 bases had no gene match. The CDR3 DNA sequence: TGTGCCAGCAGTTACGAGACAGGGGGCTGGTATGGCTACACCTTC. It codes for CASSYETGGWYGYTF.

The gene calls are TRBV20-1 and TRBJ1-1; D ambiguous. With 0 bases removed from V and 0 bases from J, the gap between germline ends came to 5 bases. Germline CDR1 reads DFQATT; CDR2 reads SNEGSKA (reference sequence). The CDR3 extends over 13 amino acids. CDR3 in amino acids: CSARDPLNTEAFF. The CDR3 DNA follows: TGCAGTGCTAGAGATCCCTTGAACACTGAAGCTTTCTTT.

This rearrangement joins TRBV7-9 to TRBJ2-3; 8 bases fit TRBD1. The CDR3 length is 14 residues. Germline V gene sequence: CDR1 SEHNR, CDR2 FQNEAQ (reference sequence). Trimming cost V 5 bases and J 6 bases; bases outside gene matches: 7. In DNA, the CDR3 is TGTGCCAGCAGCCCTGGACAGGGAGCGGATACGCAGTATTTT. Its translation: CASSPGQGADTQYF.

CDR3 region: CASSLAVPGNTIYF. In DNA form, the CDR3 reads TGTGCCAGCAGCTTAGCGGTCCCGGGAAACACCATATATTTT. V gene TRBV7-2 combines with J gene TRBJ1-3; no definite D call. The CDR3 is 14 amino acids. V dropped 0 bases and J dropped 4 bases, with 7 bases sitting between them. The germline V gene encodes CDR1 SGHTA and CDR2 FQGNSA.

Judged by abundance, this clone is medium-sized. The V call is TRBV6-2 or TRBV6-3, the J call TRBJ2-7, with unresolved D. This CDR3 is built from 10 residues. The V and J ends lost 9 bases and 3 bases respectively, with 6 bases between them. CDR1 is MNHEY, CDR2 SVGEGT, per germline. CDR3 protein: CASGYYEQYF. The DNA of the CDR3 is TGTGCCAGTGGGTACTACGAGCAGTACTTC.

In this sample, this clone turned up a few times. A much larger clonotype is one base distant, so this may be a read error. This chain uses TRBV6-1 with TRBJ2-5; TRBD1 aligns across 7 bases. The germline gives CDR1 MNHNS, CDR2 SASEGT. The CDR3 consists of 13 residues. V dropped 9 bases and J dropped 9; count of bases not matched to a gene: 13. The CDR3 region is CASKMTGTESQYF. CDR3 nucleotide sequence: TGTGCCAGTAAAATGACAGGGACGGAGTCCCAGTACTTC.

This clone was counted at least ten times. V usage is TRBV19 and J usage is TRBJ1-2; D possibly corresponds to TRBD1 (6 bases). This CDR3 is 15 amino acids long. CDR1 LNHDA and CDR2 SQIVND come from the germline V gene (reference sequence). V lost 5 bases, J lost 5 bases, and 18 bases lay in between. CDR3 sequence (DNA): TGTGCCAGTAGTTCCCGGGACACCCTGAGTTATGGCTACACCTTC. Protein: CASSSRDTLSYGYTF.

This clone has at least ten counts. This chain links TRBV2 with TRBJ1-6; the D gene is possibly TRBD1 (5 bases). This CDR3 is 13 amino acids long. Germline values: CDR1 SNHLY, CDR2 FYNNEI. Trimming cost V 10 bases and J 10 bases, with 17 bases left between them. The CDR3 region has the DNA TGTGCCACCCGGGCGGGGCTCTACTCACCCCTCCACTTT. Protein: CATRAGLYSPLHF.